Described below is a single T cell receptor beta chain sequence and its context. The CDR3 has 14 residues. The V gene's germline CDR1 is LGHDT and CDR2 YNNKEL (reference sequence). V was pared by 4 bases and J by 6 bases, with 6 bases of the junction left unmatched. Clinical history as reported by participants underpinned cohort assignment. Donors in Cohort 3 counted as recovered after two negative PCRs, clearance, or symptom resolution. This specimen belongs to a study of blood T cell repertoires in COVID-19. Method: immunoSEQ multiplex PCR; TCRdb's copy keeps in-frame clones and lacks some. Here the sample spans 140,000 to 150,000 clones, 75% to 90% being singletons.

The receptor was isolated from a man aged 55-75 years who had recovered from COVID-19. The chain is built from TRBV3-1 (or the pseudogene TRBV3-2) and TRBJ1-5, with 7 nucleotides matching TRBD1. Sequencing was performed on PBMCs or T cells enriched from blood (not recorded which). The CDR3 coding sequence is TGTGCCAGCAGCCGACAGGGTTTTGGTCAGCCCCAGCATTTT. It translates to CASSRQGFGQPQHF.